This T cell receptor (beta chain) was profiled in a study of CXCR3-negative and CXCR3-positive naive CD8 T cells. This CDR3 is 14 amino acids long. The libraries of TRB cDNA were constructed through 5' RACE using UMI labels. TCRdb reprocessed the 5' RACE reads and stores each CDR3 protein as one record, lacking DNA. In all, the sample yields some 40,000 distinct CDR3 sequences. The chain recombines TRBV12-3 or TRBV12-4 with TRBJ2-1; the D call of TRBD2 rests on TCRdb alone, since no DNA is present to check it. The sample consisted of memory CD8+ T cells from blood. The sequence was obtained from a human donor in good health. Some clones in this sample may be carry-over from other donors' samples. CDR3 in amino acids: CASSSGLAVDEQFF.